The 3 T cell receptor beta chains given below trace back to one sample, sequenced in a study of shared clonotypes between healthy human individuals. The protocol was immunoSEQ multiplex PCR, while the TCRdb copy is restricted to in-frame clones and leaves out a portion. The sample contains 2,100,000 or so clones, approximately 95% of which appear only once. The sequenced sample consisted of naive CD4+ T cells sorted from blood. Subset described: CD45RA+ positively selected. The receptor source for this set is a man aged 18 to 30 in good health.

This clone showed up just once. The CDR3 DNA sequence: TGTGCCAGCAGTCGAATGGGAGGGGAAGTCTACGAGCAGTACTTC. Translating it yields CASSRMGGEVYEQYF. The chain has TRBV6-5 and TRBJ2-7; 7 bases map to TRBD2. Germline V CDR1 and CDR2: MNHEY, SVGAGI. The CDR3 covers 15 residues. The trim removed 5 bases at V and 3 bases at J, leaving 10 bases unmatched.

The V call is TRBV7-2, the J call TRBJ2-5; no firm D call. Germline V lookup: CDR1 SGHTA, CDR2 FQGNSA. The CDR3 is 13 amino acids. Trimming took 3 bases from V and 4 from J, leaving 9 bases between them. The CDR3 here is CASSFGWRETQYF. CDR3 nucleotides: TGTGCCAGCAGCTTTGGGTGGAGAGAGACCCAGTACTTC.

In regard to this clone: The identical CDR3 is also encoded by other nucleotide sequences in the sample. The gene calls are TRBV5-1 and TRBJ1-5; D unresolved. CDR1 SGHRS and CDR2 YFSETQ come from the germline V gene. V lost 0 bases to trimming and J lost 6 bases, with 7 bases between them. This CDR3 has 13 amino acids. The CDR3, as DNA: TGCGCCAGCAGCTTGGCGGAGGGTCAGCCCCAGCATTTT. Residues: CASSLAEGQPQHF.